This record covers a single TCR beta chain. Its specificity is unknown. This sample was taken from a study of OX40 agonist ivuxolimab in advanced cancers. Study results and limitations: Antigen specificity was not determined for the expanded peripheral T cells.

TCRdb's copy holds only in-frame clones and misses some; the assay was immunoSEQ multiplex PCR. The table includes over 40,000 clones, about 91% detected once. The sequenced sample was CD4+ or CD8+ T cells sorted from blood, obtained in a trial of the OX40 agonist ivuxolimab. The TCR originated in an adult with an advanced solid tumor such as melanoma, head and neck, liver or kidney cancer.

CDR3 sequence reads: CASSEGIGLGGYTF. CDR3 in DNA: TGTGCCAGCAGTGAGGGTATTGGTCTAGGAGGCTACACCTTC. The chain recombines TRBV6-1 with TRBJ1-2; D is uncertain. Trimming left V 3 bases short and J 8 bases short, with 16 bases between. Germline values: CDR1 MNHNS, CDR2 SASEGT. The CDR3 has 14 amino acids.